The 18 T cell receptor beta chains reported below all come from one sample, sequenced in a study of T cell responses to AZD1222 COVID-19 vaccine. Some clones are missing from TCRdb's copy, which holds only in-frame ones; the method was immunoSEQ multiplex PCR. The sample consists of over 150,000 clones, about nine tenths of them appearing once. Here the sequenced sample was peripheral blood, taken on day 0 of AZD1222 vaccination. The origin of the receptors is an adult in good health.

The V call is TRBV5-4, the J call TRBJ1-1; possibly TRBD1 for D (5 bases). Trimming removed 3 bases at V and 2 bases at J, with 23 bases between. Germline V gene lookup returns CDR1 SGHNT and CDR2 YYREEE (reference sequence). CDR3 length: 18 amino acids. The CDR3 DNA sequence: TGTGCCAGCAGCTCACGACATCGAACCGGGACGGTAAACACTGAAGCTTTCTTT. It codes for CASSSRHRTGTVNTEAFF.

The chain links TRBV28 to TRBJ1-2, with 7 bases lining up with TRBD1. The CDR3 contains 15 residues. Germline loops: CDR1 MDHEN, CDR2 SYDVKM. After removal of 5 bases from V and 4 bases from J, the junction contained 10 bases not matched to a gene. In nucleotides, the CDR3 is TGTGCCAGCAGTACAGTAGGGGGCGGCAGCTATGGCTACACCTTC. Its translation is CASSTVGGGSYGYTF.

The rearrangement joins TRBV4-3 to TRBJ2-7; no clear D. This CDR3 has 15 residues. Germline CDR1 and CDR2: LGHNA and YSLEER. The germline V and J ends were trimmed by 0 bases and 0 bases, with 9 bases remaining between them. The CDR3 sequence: CASSQDLGSSYEQYF. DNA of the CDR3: TGCGCCAGCAGCCAAGATTTGGGTAGCTCCTACGAGCAGTACTTC.

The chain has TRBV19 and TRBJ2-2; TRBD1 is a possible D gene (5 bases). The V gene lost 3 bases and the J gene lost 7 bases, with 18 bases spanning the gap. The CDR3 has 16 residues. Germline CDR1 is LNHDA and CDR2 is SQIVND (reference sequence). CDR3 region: CASSMKGSMRNGELFF. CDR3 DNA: TGTGCCAGTAGTATGAAGGGGTCTATGCGCAACGGGGAGCTGTTTTTT.

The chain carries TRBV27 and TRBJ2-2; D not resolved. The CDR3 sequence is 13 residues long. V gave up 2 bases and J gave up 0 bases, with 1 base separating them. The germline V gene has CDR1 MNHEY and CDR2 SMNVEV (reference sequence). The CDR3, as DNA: TGTGCCAGCAGTTTACCGAACACCGGGGAGCTGTTTTTT. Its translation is CASSLPNTGELFF.

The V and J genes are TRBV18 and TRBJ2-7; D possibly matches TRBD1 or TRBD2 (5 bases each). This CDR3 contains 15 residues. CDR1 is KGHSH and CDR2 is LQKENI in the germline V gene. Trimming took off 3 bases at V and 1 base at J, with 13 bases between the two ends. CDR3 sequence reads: CASSPGRTRSYEQYF. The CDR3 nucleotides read TGTGCCAGCTCACCGGGACGGACTCGATCCTACGAGCAGTACTTC.

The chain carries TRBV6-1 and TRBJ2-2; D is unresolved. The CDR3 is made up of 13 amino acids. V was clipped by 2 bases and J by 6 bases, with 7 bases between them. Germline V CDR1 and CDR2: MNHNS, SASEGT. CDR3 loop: CASSERGAGELFF. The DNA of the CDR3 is TGTGCCAGCAGTGAACGAGGCGCCGGGGAGCTGTTTTTT.

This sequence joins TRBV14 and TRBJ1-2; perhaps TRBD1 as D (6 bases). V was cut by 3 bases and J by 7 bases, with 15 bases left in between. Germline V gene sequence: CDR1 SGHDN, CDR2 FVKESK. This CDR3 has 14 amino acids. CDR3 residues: CASSHGQGPSGYTF. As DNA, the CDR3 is TGTGCCAGCAGCCACGGTCAGGGGCCCAGTGGCTACACCTTC.

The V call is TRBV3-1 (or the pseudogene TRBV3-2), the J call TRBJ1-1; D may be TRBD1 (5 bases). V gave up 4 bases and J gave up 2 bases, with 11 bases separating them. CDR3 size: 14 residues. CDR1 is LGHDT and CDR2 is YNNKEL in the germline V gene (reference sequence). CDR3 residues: CASSPTEINTEAFF. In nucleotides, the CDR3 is TGTGCCAGCAGCCCGACAGAGATTAACACTGAAGCTTTCTTT.

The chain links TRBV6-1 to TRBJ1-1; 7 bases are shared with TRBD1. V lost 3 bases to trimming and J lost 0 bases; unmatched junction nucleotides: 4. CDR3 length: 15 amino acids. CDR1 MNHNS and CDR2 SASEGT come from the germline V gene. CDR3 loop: CASSDQGQLNTEAFF. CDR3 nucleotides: TGTGCCAGCAGTGATCAGGGACAGCTGAACACTGAAGCTTTCTTT.

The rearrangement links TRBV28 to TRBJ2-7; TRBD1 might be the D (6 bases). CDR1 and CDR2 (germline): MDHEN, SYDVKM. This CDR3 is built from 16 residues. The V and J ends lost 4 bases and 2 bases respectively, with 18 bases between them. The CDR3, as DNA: TGTGCCAGCAGTTCCCCCTATACAGGGAGCCCCTACGAGCAGTACTTC. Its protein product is CASSSPYTGSPYEQYF.

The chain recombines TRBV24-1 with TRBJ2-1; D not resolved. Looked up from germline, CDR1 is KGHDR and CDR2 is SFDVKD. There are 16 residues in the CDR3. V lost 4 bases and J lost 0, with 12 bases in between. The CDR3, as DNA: TGTGCCACCAGTGACCCCTGGCAGAGCTCCTACAATGAGCAGTTCTTC. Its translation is CATSDPWQSSYNEQFF.

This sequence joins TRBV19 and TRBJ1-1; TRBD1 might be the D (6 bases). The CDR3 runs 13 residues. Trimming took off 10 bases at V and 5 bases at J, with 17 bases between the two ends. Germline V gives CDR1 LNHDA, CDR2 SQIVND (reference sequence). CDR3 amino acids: CATPNEGGTEAFF. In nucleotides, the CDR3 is TGTGCCACCCCGAACGAGGGGGGAACTGAAGCTTTCTTT.

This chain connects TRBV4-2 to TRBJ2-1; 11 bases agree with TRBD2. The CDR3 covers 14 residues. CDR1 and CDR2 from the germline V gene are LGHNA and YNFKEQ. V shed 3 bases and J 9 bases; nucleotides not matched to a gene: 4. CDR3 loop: CASSHPTSGAEQFF. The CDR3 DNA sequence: TGTGCCAGCAGCCATCCGACTAGCGGGGCTGAGCAGTTCTTC.

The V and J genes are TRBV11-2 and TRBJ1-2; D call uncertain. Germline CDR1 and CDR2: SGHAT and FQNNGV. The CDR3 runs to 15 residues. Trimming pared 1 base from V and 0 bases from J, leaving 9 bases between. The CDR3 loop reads CASSLAAAANYGYTF. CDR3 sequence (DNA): TGTGCCAGCAGCTTAGCCGCGGCTGCTAACTATGGCTACACCTTC.

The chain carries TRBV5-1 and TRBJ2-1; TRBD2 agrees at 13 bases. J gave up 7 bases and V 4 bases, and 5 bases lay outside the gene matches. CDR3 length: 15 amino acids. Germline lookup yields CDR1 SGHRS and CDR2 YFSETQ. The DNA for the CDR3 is TGCGCCAGCAGCACTAGCGGGGGGGCCGGGAATGAGCAGTTCTTC. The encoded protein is CASSTSGGAGNEQFF.

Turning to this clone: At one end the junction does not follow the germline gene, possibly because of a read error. The CDR3 loop is CASSQFRDREYSSPLHF. The CDR3 DNA sequence: TGCGCCAGCAGCCAATTCCGGGACAGGGAATATAGTTCACCCCTCCACTTT. This sequence joins TRBV4-1 and TRBJ1-6; 9 bases align to TRBD1. The V gene's germline CDR1 is MGHRA and CDR2 YSYEKL. The CDR3 spans 17 residues.

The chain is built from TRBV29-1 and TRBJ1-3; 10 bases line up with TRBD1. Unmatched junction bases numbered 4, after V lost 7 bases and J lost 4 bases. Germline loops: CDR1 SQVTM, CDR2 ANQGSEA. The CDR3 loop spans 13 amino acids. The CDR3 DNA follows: TGCAGCGCCGGGGGACAGGGGGGAAACACCATATATTTT. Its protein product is CSAGGQGGNTIYF. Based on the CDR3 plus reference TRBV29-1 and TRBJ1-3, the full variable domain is SAVISQKPSRDICQRGTSLTIQCQVDSQVTMMFWYRQQPGQSLTLIATANQGSEATYESGFVIDKFPISRPNLTFSTLTVSNMSPEDSSIYLCSAGGQGGNTIYFGEGSWLTVV.